The 8 T cell receptor beta chains below all came from one sample that was sequenced in a study of blood T cell repertoires in COVID-19. Repertoires were generated with immunoSEQ multiplex PCR, while TCRdb's copy carries only in-frame clones and drops some. The sample has 240,000 or so clones, around nine tenths seen once; the top ten hold about 7.6%. Sequencing was done on a sample of peripheral blood. These receptors all stem from a woman between 65 and 79 years old with active or convalescent COVID-19.

V is TRBV5-6 and J is TRBJ1-5; perhaps TRBD1 as D (6 bases). CDR1 SGHDT and CDR2 YYEEEE come from the germline V gene. This CDR3 region has 17 residues. Between the trimmed V and J ends, which lost 2 bases and 3 bases, there was a span of 18 bases. CDR3 amino acids: CASSFYRLGGDNQPQHF. DNA of the CDR3: TGTGCCAGCAGCTTTTATAGACTTGGGGGCGACAATCAGCCCCAGCATTTT. Combining the CDR3 with reference TRBV5-6 and TRBJ1-5 gives the whole variable domain DAGVTQSPTHLIKTRGQQVTLRCSPKSGHDTVSWYQQALGQGPQFIFQYYEEEERQRGNFPDRFSGHQFPNYSSELNVNALLLGDSALYLCASSFYRLGGDNQPQHFGDGTRLSIL.

The chain recombines TRBV11-3 with TRBJ2-7, with 8 bases matching TRBD2. The CDR3 totals 15 residues. The junction had 4 bases not matched to a gene; V was cut back by 2 bases and J by 1 base. CDR1 is SGHNT, CDR2 YENEEA, per germline. CDR3: CASSLRGGSSYEQYF. The CDR3, as DNA: TGTGCCAGCAGCTTACGGGGGGGGTCATCCTACGAGCAGTACTTC.

This clone was detected only once. The gene calls are TRBV6-6 and TRBJ1-1; perhaps TRBD1 as D (6 bases). The CDR3 spans 13 residues. V was clipped by 11 bases and J by 2 bases, with 15 bases between them. Germline CDR1 and CDR2: MNHNY and SVGAGI (reference sequence). The CDR3 spells CASCRGSNTEAFF. The CDR3 coding sequence is TGTGCCTCTTGCAGGGGCTCCAACACTGAAGCTTTCTTT.

This rearrangement joins TRBV9 to TRBJ1-3, with D possibly TRBD1 on 5 matching bases. The V and J ends lost 0 bases and 4 bases respectively, with 11 bases between them. CDR1 is SGDLS, CDR2 YYNGEE, per germline. CDR3 length: 15 amino acids. CDR3 bases: TGTGCCAGCAGCGTAGATGGGGCGGAGGGAAACACCATATATTTT. Translated, it gives CASSVDGAEGNTIYF.

V is TRBV19 and J is TRBJ1-5, with 10 bases that match TRBD1. Trimming removed 5 bases from V and 4 bases from J; junction bases left unmatched: 8. CDR1 is LNHDA, CDR2 SQIVND, per germline (reference sequence). The CDR3 spans 16 residues. Written as DNA, the CDR3 is TGTGCCAGTAGTTCTCCGGGACAGGGGAGGAATCAGCCCCAGCATTTT. It translates to CASSSPGQGRNQPQHF.

The gene calls are TRBV4-3 and TRBJ1-1; D not certain. V lost 0 bases to trimming and J lost 1 base, with 6 bases between them. The CDR3 sequence is 14 residues long. Per germline, CDR1 LGHNA and CDR2 YSLEER. In nucleotides, the CDR3 is TGCGCCAGCAGCCAAGACCCCTCGAACACTGAAGCTTTCTTT. It translates to CASSQDPSNTEAFF.

The chain has TRBV19 and TRBJ1-6; TRBD1 might be the D (6 bases). Between the trimmed V and J ends, which lost 7 bases and 5 bases, there was a span of 27 bases. The V gene's germline CDR1 is LNHDA and CDR2 SQIVND (reference sequence). The CDR3 spans 19 residues. In nucleotides, the CDR3 is TGTGCCAGTAATTACATAGGGGGACCTGGAATCGGGAATAATTCACCCCTCCACTTT. It is translated as CASNYIGGPGIGNNSPLHF.

V gene TRBV9 combines with J gene TRBJ2-5; D might be TRBD2 (6 bases). There are 14 residues in the CDR3. V was cut by 0 bases and J by 2 bases, with 8 bases left in between. Germline CDR1 SGDLS, CDR2 YYNGEE. The CDR3: CASSVGGGQETQYF. CDR3 nucleotides: TGTGCCAGCAGCGTAGGGGGAGGACAAGAGACCCAGTACTTC. Variable domain in full (rest from reference TRBV9 and TRBJ2-5): DSGVTQTPKHLITATGQRVTLRCSPRSGDLSVYWYQQSLDQGLQFLIQYYNGEERAKGNILERFSAQQFPDLHSELNLSSLELGDSALYFCASSVGGGQETQYFGPGTRLLVL.